The 23 T cell receptor beta chains listed next were all sequenced from one sample in a study of blood T cell repertoires in COVID-19. Only in-frame clones appear in the TCRdb table, and some are missing; sequencing was by immunoSEQ multiplex PCR. This sample has over 65,000 clones, with 80% to 90% found just once. The sample consisted of peripheral blood. The receptors were gathered from a man aged 50-59 years with active COVID-19.

The chain is built from TRBV29-1 and TRBJ2-6, with a weak D call TRBD2 (5 bases). Germline V gene sequence: CDR1 SQVTM, CDR2 ANQGSEA. The ends were cut back, 2 bases at V and 1 base at J, with 9 bases in the middle. The CDR3 loop spans 15 amino acids. CDR3 in amino acids: CSVEQGGSGANVLTF. The CDR3 DNA reads as TGCAGCGTTGAACAAGGCGGGTCTGGGGCCAACGTCCTGACTTTC.

V usage is TRBV19 and J usage is TRBJ2-1; D is ambiguous. Germline assignment: CDR1 LNHDA and CDR2 SQIVND (reference sequence). Between the trimmed V and J ends, which lost 4 bases and 0 bases, there was a span of 22 bases. The CDR3 is 19 residues long. The CDR3 coding sequence is TGTGCCAGTAGTACCCCCTCCGGGTCAGAAACTCTCTCCTACAATGAGCAGTTCTTC. Protein sequence: CASSTPSGSETLSYNEQFF.

The V and J genes are TRBV19 and TRBJ2-5; D not resolved. V lost 3 bases and J lost 5, with 13 bases in between. Germline V gives CDR1 LNHDA, CDR2 SQIVND (reference sequence). CDR3 length: 14 residues. The CDR3 here is CASSMSALRETQYF. CDR3 DNA: TGTGCCAGTAGTATGAGCGCCCTACGGGAGACCCAGTACTTC.

The rearrangement joins TRBV27 to TRBJ2-3; 7 nucleotides match TRBD2. The CDR3 length is 15 residues. Germline V CDR1 and CDR2: MNHEY, SMNVEV (reference sequence). V gave up 5 bases and J gave up 7 bases; unmatched junction bases: 12. The CDR3 region is CASSPTSVGSYTQYF. The CDR3 DNA reads TGTGCCAGCAGTCCCACTAGCGTAGGGTCCTATACGCAGTATTTT.

This clone was observed once. V and J are TRBV7-2 and TRBJ2-2; 8 bases are a match to TRBD1. There are 15 residues in the CDR3. The germline gives CDR1 SGHTA, CDR2 FQGNSA. V shed 0 bases, J shed 10 bases, and the junction held 7 bases outside the gene matches. The CDR3 DNA is TGTGCCAGCAGCTTAGCAACAGGGGGATTTGTGGAGCTGTTTTTT. Residues: CASSLATGGFVELFF.

The chain has TRBV5-4 and TRBJ2-7, with a tentative D call TRBD2 (5 bases). CDR1 and CDR2 from the germline V gene are SGHNT and YYREEE (reference sequence). The CDR3 sequence is 13 residues long. V shed 0 bases and J shed 5 bases, with 9 bases lying between them. In DNA form, the CDR3 reads TGTGCCAGCAGCTTGGAAGCCGGGGACGAGCAGTACTTC. This codes for CASSLEAGDEQYF. Variable domain in full (rest from reference TRBV5-4 and TRBJ2-7): ETGVTQSPTHLIKTRGQQVTLRCSSQSGHNTVSWYQQALGQGPQFIFQYYREEENGRGNFPPRFSGLQFPNYSSELNVNALELDDSALYLCASSLEAGDEQYFGPGTRLTVT.

The V call is TRBV30, the J call TRBJ2-3; perhaps TRBD1 as D (5 bases). In germline, CDR1 is GTSNPN, CDR2 SVGIG (reference sequence). This CDR3 is 14 amino acids long. V lost 2 bases and J lost 4, with 13 bases in between. CDR3 sequence reads: CAWSLRWGPDTQYF. The CDR3 nucleotides are TGTGCCTGGAGTCTACGGTGGGGCCCAGATACGCAGTATTTT.

The chain recombines TRBV28 with TRBJ1-4; D is uncertain. The CDR3 extends over 14 amino acids. The germline gives CDR1 MDHEN, CDR2 SYDVKM. V gave up 6 bases and J gave up 7 bases, with 15 bases separating them. CDR3 nucleotide sequence: TGTGCCAGCAGGTTGACTCGTTTAGGTGAAAAACTGTTTTTT. Its translation is CASRLTRLGEKLFF.

The chain recombines TRBV2 with TRBJ2-7; tentatively, D is TRBD1 (6 bases). Trimming stripped 8 bases from V and 2 bases from J, with 10 bases between. This CDR3 contains 12 residues. CDR1 SNHLY and CDR2 FYNNEI come from the germline V gene. The CDR3 region has the DNA TGTGCCAGCCGGGACATCCCCTACGAGCAGTACTTC. Amino acid sequence: CASRDIPYEQYF.

The CDR3 spells CSVGSGTGVSYEQYF. The CDR3 DNA follows: TGCAGCGTTGGTAGCGGGACAGGGGTCTCCTACGAGCAGTACTTC. The V and J genes are TRBV29-1 and TRBJ2-7, with 10 bases fitting TRBD1. CDR1 is SQVTM, CDR2 ANQGSEA, per germline. CDR3 size: 15 residues. V trimming: 4 bases; J trimming: 0 bases; junction bases outside the gene matches: 6.

The J gene is TRBJ2-7, the V gene TRBV6-1, with D tentatively TRBD1 (6 bases). The ends were cut back, 3 bases at V and 0 bases at J, with 18 bases in the middle. CDR1 and CDR2 from the germline V gene are MNHNS and SASEGT. The CDR3 has 17 residues. CDR3 nucleotide sequence: TGTGCCAGCAGTGACCCGGCTCGACAGGCAAGCTCCTACGAGCAGTACTTC. It codes for CASSDPARQASSYEQYF.

The chain carries TRBV14 and TRBJ2-7; TRBD2 matches at 9 bases. Per the germline V gene, CDR1 is SGHDN and CDR2 is FVKESK. The CDR3 length is 16 residues. The junction had 11 bases not matched to a gene; V was cut back by 3 bases and J by 5 bases. The CDR3 DNA sequence: TGTGCCAGCAGCCACCGAGGGGCGGGAGGGTACCACGAGCAGTACTTC. Protein product: CASSHRGAGGYHEQYF. The full variable domain, with the rest looked up from reference TRBV14 and TRBJ2-7, is EAGVTQFPSHSVIEKGQTVTLRCDPISGHDNLYWYRRVMGKEIKFLLHFVKESKQDESGMPNNRFLAERTGGTYSTLKVQPAELEDSGVYFCASSHRGAGGYHEQYFGPGTRLTVT.

The chain carries TRBV28 and TRBJ2-7, with TRBD1 identical over 7 bases. The germline V gene encodes CDR1 MDHEN and CDR2 SYDVKM. Trimming at V came to 8 bases and at J to 2 bases, leaving 6 bases not matched to a gene. CDR3 length: 13 amino acids. CDR3 DNA sequence: TGTGCCAGCCGTACACAGGGGACCTACGAGCAGTACTTC. Translation: CASRTQGTYEQYF.

The table lists this clone with a few counts. This chain links TRBV3-1 (or the pseudogene TRBV3-2) with TRBJ1-6; no firm D call. The CDR3 is 13 amino acids. V was cut by 5 bases and J by 6 bases, with 8 bases left in between. CDR1 and CDR2 from the germline V gene are LGHDT and YNNKEL (reference sequence). The CDR3 reads CASSSRPNSPLHF. The CDR3 DNA follows: TGTGCCAGCAGCTCCAGGCCTAATTCACCCCTCCACTTT.

CDR3 sequence reads: CAISEPAGQGTSLYTEAFF. The CDR3, as DNA: TGTGCCATCAGTGAGCCAGCCGGACAGGGAACATCTTTGTACACTGAAGCTTTCTTT. The J gene is TRBJ1-1, the V gene TRBV10-3, with 8 bases matching TRBD1. Germline V gene data show CDR1 as ENHRY and CDR2 as SYGVKD. V lost 2 bases, J lost 3 bases, and 17 bases stayed unmatched. The CDR3 contains 19 residues.

V usage is TRBV5-1 and J usage is TRBJ2-5; 10 bases are shared with TRBD2. CDR1 and CDR2 from the germline V gene are SGHRS and YFSETQ. Germline trimming cut 3 bases from V and 2 bases from J; bases unmatched to any gene: 10. This CDR3 is 17 amino acids long. CDR3 sequence reads: CASSSPWTSGQQETQYF. CDR3 nucleotide sequence: TGCGCCAGCAGCTCCCCTTGGACTAGCGGACAACAAGAGACCCAGTACTTC.

Turning to this clone: One junction end disagrees with the germline gene, perhaps due to a read error. The chain is built from TRBV5-4 and TRBJ2-5, with 12 bases that match TRBD1. The CDR3 loop spans 14 amino acids. CDR1 SGHNT and CDR2 YYREEE come from the germline V gene (reference sequence). The CDR3 spells CASSIPGQGAEWDF. As DNA, the CDR3 is TGTGCCAGCAGCATTCCGGGACAGGGGGCGGAGTGGGACTTC.

V is TRBV28 and J is TRBJ1-3; D is perhaps TRBD1 (6 bases). Trimming pared 4 bases from V and 11 bases from J, leaving 21 bases between. Germline lookup yields CDR1 MDHEN and CDR2 SYDVKM. The CDR3 has 15 residues. The CDR3 sequence is CASSWPQGKVSAIYF. The CDR3 DNA reads as TGTGCCAGCAGTTGGCCACAGGGCAAAGTTTCGGCCATATATTTT.

V usage is TRBV5-5 and J usage is TRBJ2-3, with 8 bases lining up with TRBD2. The length of the CDR3 is 16 residues. Trimming took 4 bases from V and 5 from J; bases not matched to a gene: 12. Germline V CDR1 and CDR2: SGHKS, YYEKEE (reference sequence). CDR3 sequence (DNA): TGTGCCAGCAGCCCCTTAGCGGGGCGGTATATAGATACGCAGTATTTT. This translates into CASSPLAGRYIDTQYF.

This clone occurred a few times. The chain couples TRBV6-5 to TRBJ2-7, with a tentative D call TRBD1 (5 bases). CDR1 and CDR2 from the germline V gene are MNHEY and SVGAGI. The V end lost 0 bases, the J end lost 0 bases, and 6 bases lay between the germline ends. CDR3 length equals 14 residues. CDR3 in amino acids: CASSYSGPSYEQYF. CDR3 bases: TGTGCCAGCAGTTACTCGGGGCCCTCCTACGAGCAGTACTTC.

This clone was seen once. The chain carries TRBV27 and TRBJ2-6; D is possibly TRBD1 (5 bases). Trimming took off 6 bases at V and 0 bases at J, with 6 bases between the two ends. The CDR3 covers 14 residues. Germline CDR1 and CDR2: MNHEY and SMNVEV (reference sequence). The CDR3 loop reads CASRDSSGANVLTF. The CDR3 nucleotides read TGTGCCAGCAGAGACAGCTCTGGGGCCAACGTCCTGACTTTC.

This sequence joins TRBV7-3 and TRBJ2-2; D is uncertain. V lost 4 bases and J lost 0, with 12 bases in between. The CDR3 consists of 16 residues. Looked up from germline, CDR1 is SGHTA and CDR2 is FQGTGA. CDR3 residues: CASSSTGRPNTGELFF. Here the CDR3 DNA reads TGTGCCAGCAGCTCAACCGGCAGGCCGAACACCGGGGAGCTGTTTTTT.

The chain joins TRBV7-2 to TRBJ1-1; the D is unclear. The CDR3 runs to 14 residues. Trimming cost V 1 base and J 1 base, with 7 bases left between them. CDR1 is SGHTA and CDR2 is FQGNSA in the germline V gene. The CDR3 sequence: CASSLEFGNTEAFF. The CDR3, as DNA: TGTGCCAGCAGCTTAGAGTTCGGGAACACTGAAGCTTTCTTT. Drawing the rest from reference TRBV7-2 and TRBJ1-1, the complete variable domain is GAGVSQSPSNKVTEKGKDVELRCDPISGHTALYWYRQSLGQGLEFLIYFQGNSAPDKSGLPSDRFSAERTGGSVSTLTIQRTQQEDSAVYLCASSLEFGNTEAFFGQGTRLTVV.